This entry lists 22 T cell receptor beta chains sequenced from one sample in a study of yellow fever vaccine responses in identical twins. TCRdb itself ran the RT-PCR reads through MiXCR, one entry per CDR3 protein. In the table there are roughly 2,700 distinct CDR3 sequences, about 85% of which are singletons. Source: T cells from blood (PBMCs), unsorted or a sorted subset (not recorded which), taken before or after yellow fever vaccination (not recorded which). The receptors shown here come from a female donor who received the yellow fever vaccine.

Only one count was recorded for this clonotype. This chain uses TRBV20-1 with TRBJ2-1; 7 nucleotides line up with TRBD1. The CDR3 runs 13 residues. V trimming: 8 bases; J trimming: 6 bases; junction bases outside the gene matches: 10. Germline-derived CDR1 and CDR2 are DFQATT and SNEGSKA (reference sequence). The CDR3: CSIRGQLINEQFF. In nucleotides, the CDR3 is TGCAGTATTAGGGGGCAGCTCATCAATGAGCAGTTCTTC.

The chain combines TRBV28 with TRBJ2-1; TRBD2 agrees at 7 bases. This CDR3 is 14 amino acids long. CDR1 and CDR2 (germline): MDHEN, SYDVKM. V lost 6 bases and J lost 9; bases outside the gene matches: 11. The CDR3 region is CASSRTSVEGEQFF. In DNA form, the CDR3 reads TGTGCCAGCAGCCGGACTAGTGTTGAAGGTGAGCAGTTCTTC.

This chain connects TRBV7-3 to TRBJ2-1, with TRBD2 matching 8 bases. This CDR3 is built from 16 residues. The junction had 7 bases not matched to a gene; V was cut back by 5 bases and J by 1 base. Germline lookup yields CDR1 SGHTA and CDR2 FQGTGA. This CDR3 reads CASSTTSGYSYNEQFF. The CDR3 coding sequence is TGTGCCAGCAGCACAACTAGCGGATATTCCTACAATGAGCAGTTCTTC.

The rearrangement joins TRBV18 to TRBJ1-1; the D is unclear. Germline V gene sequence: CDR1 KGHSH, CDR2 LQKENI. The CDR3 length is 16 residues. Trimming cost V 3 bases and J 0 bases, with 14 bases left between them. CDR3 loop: CASSPPIRLMNTEAFF. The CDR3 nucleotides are TGTGCCAGCTCACCGCCGATTCGACTGATGAACACTGAAGCTTTCTTT.

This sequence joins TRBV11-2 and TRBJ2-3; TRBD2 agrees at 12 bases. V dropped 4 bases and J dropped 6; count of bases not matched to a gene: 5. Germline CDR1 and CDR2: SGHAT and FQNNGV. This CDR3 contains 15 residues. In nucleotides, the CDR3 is TGTGCCAGCAGCTCCCGACTAGCGGGGGCGGATACGCAGTATTTT. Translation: CASSSRLAGADTQYF.

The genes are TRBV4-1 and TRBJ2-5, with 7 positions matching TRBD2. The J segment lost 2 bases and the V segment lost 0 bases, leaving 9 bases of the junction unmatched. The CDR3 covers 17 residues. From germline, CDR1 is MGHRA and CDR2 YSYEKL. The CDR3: CASSQDADSSGQETQYF. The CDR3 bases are TGCGCCAGCAGCCAAGATGCCGACTCTAGCGGACAAGAGACCCAGTACTTC.

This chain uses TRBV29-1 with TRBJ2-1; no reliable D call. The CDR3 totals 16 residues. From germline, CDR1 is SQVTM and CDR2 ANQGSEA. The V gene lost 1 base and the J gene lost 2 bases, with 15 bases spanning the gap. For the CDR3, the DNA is TGCAGCGTTGAAGTAGGGTCCCTACCTACCTACAATGAGCAGTTCTTC. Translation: CSVEVGSLPTYNEQFF.

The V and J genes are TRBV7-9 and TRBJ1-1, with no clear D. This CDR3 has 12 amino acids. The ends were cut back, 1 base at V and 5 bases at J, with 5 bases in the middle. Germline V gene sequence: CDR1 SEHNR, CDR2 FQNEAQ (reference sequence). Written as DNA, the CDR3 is TGTGCCAGCAGCTTAGTTCCGACTGAAGCTTTCTTT. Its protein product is CASSLVPTEAFF.

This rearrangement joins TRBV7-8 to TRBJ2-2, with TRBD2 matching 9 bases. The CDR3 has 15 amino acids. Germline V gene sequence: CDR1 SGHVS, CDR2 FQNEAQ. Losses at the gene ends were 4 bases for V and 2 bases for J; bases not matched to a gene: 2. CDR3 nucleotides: TGTGCCAGCAGCTCGGGACTAGCCAACACCGGGGAGCTGTTTTTT. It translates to CASSSGLANTGELFF.

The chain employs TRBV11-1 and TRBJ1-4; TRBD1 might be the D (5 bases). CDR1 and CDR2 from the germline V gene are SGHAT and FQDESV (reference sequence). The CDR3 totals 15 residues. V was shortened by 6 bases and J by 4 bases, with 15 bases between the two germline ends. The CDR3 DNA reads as TGTGCCAGCAGACCTGACGGGGGAGTTAATGAAAAACTGTTTTTT. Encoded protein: CASRPDGGVNEKLFF.

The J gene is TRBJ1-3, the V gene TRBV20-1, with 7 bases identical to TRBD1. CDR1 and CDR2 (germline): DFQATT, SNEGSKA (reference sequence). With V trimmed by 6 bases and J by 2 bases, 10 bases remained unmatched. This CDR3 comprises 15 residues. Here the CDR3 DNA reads TGCAGTGCCGAACAATATGACAGGGCTGGAAACACCATATATTTT. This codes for CSAEQYDRAGNTIYF.

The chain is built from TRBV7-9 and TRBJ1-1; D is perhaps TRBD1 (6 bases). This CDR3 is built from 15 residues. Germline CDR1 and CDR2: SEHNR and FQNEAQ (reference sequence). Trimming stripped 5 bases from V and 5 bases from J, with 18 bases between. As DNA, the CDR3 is TGTGCCAGCAGCACTACCCAGGGGATGGGGACTGAAGCTTTCTTT. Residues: CASSTTQGMGTEAFF.

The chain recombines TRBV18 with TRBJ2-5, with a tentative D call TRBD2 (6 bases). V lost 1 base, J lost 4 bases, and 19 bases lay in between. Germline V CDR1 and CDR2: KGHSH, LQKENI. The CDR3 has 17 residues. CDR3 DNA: TGTGCCAGCTCACCACTCGTAGGGACTTCGAATTTAGAGACCCAGTACTTC. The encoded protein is CASSPLVGTSNLETQYF. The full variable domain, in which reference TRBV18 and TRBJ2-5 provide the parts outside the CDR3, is NAGVMQNPRHLVRRRGQEARLRCSPMKGHSHVYWYRQLPEEGLKFMVYLQKENIIDESGMPKERFSAEFPKEGPSILRIQQVVRGDSAAYFCASSPLVGTSNLETQYFGPGTRLLVL.

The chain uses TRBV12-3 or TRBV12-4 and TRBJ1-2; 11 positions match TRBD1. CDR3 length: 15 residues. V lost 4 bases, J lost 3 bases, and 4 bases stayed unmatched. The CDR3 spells CASSSRDRGDYGYTF. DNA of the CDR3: TGTGCCAGCAGTTCCCGGGACAGGGGGGACTATGGCTACACCTTC.

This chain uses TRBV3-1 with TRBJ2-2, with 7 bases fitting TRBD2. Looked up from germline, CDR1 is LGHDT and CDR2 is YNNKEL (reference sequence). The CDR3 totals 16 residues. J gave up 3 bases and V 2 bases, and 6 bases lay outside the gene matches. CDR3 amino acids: CASSQFMREHTGELFF. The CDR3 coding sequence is TGTGCCAGCAGCCAATTTATGCGGGAGCACACCGGGGAGCTGTTTTTT.

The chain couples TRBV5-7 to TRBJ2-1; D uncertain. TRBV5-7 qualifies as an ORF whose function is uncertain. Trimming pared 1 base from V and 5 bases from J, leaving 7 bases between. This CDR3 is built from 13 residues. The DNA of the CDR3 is TGTGCCAGCAGCTTGCATACCAACAATGAGCAGTTCTTC. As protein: CASSLHTNNEQFF.

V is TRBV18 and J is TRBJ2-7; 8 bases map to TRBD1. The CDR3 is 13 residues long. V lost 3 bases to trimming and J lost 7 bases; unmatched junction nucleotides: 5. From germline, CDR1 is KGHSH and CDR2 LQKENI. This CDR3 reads CASSPDRAGEQYV. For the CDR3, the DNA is TGTGCCAGCTCACCGGACAGGGCAGGAGAGCAGTACGTC.

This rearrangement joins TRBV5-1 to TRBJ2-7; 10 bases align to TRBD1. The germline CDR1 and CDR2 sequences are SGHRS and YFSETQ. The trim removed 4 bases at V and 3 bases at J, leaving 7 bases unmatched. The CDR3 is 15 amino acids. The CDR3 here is CASSPEGQGRYEQYF. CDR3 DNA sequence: TGCGCCAGCAGCCCGGAGGGACAGGGGCGCTACGAGCAGTACTTC.

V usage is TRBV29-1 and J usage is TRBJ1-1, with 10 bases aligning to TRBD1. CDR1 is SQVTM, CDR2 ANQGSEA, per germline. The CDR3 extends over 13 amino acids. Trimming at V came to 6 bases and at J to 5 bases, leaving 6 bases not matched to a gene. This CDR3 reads CSVTGQGGTEAFF. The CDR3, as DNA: TGCAGCGTGACCGGACAGGGGGGGACTGAAGCTTTCTTT. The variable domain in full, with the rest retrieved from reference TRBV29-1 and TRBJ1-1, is SAVISQKPSRDICQRGTSLTIQCQVDSQVTMMFWYRQQPGQSLTLIATANQGSEATYESGFVIDKFPISRPNLTFSTLTVSNMSPEDSSIYLCSVTGQGGTEAFFGQGTRLTVV.

CDR3: CASSKQGVSVYNEQFF. The CDR3 bases are TGTGCCAGCAGCAAACAGGGGGTCTCGGTCTACAATGAGCAGTTCTTC. The rearrangement links TRBV7-1 to TRBJ2-1; TRBD1 agrees at 8 bases. Being an ORF, TRBV7-1 has a function that is uncertain. There are 16 residues in the CDR3. The V gene end was trimmed by 5 bases and the J gene end by 3 bases; junction bases not matched to a gene: 9.

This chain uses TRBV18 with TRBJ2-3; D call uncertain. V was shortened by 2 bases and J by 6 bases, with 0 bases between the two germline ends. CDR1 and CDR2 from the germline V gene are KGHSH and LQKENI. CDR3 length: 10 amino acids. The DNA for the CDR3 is TGTGCCAGCTCACCAGATACGCAGTATTTT. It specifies CASSPDTQYF.

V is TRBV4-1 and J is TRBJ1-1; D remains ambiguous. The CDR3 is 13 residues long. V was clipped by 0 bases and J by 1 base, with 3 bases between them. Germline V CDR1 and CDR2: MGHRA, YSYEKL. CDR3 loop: CASSQERNTEAFF. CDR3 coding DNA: TGCGCCAGCAGCCAAGAAAGGAACACTGAAGCTTTCTTT.